This TCR beta chain was recorded in a study of blood T cell repertoires in COVID-19. Whole-study context: Researchers got acute and convalescent COVID-19 samples from the United States, Italy and Spain. Sample material is recorded as cDNA or gDNA derived from T cells, B-cell-depleted T cells, or PBMCs.

Authors' analysis steps: Researchers report that nucleated cell counts were estimated from reference gene primer amplification. Sequencing was performed with immunoSEQ multiplex PCR; in TCRdb, only in-frame clones are kept and a portion is missing. V, J and clone size derive from that table, while D and trimming were established from the DNA sequence. The data hold 310,000 or so clones, with approximately 88% observed a single time. The V and J ends lost 6 bases and 7 bases, in that order; junction bases with no gene match: 9. Germline loops: CDR1 KGHSH, CDR2 LQKENI. The CDR3 totals 14 residues. The sequence was collected from a woman aged 45-65 years with active or convalescent COVID-19. The sample was peripheral blood. The V gene is TRBV18, the J gene TRBJ2-1, with 7 bases lining up with TRBD2. The CDR3 protein is CASSPRDYLNEQFF. In DNA form, the CDR3 reads TGTGCCAGCTCTCCTAGGGACTATTTGAATGAGCAGTTCTTC.